This TCR beta chain was sequenced for a study of regulatory T cells in long-lasting Graves disease. Germline loops: CDR1 SGDLS, CDR2 YYNGEE. The CDR3 loop spans 16 amino acids. Trimming at V came to 3 bases and at J to 7 bases, leaving 9 bases not matched to a gene. TCR beta libraries were built with iRepertoire HTBI primers and Arm-PCR of CDR3 regions. MiXCR, run by TCRdb on the multiplex PCR reads, gives a single entry per CDR3 protein. Seen here are hundreds of thousands of distinct CDR3 sequences, roughly 15% observed once, and the top ten hold about a fifth. This clonotype was detected a few times. Specified time point: newly diagnosed GD, antithyroid drugs for less than 3 months. RNA extracted from PBMCs served as the sequencing template.

This receptor was taken from a female donor with Graves disease. The sequencing here drew on peripheral blood mononuclear cells (PBMCs), taken at new diagnosis, from a patient treated with antithyroid drugs. The chain recombines TRBV9 with TRBJ2-1; 11 bases map to TRBD2. As DNA, the CDR3 is TGTGCCAGCAGCGCTTATAGCGGGAGGGCCCCTAATGAGCAGTTCTTC. As protein: CASSAYSGRAPNEQFF.